This T cell receptor beta chain is from a study of blood T cell repertoires in COVID-19. For the study at large: COVID-19 samples, acute and convalescent, were from the United States, Italy and Spain. PBMCs, B-cell-depleted T cells, or T cells were the source of the cDNA or gDNA that made up the material.

Authors' methods: Nucleated cell number was recorded as an estimate derived from reference gene primer amplification. Repertoires were generated with immunoSEQ multiplex PCR, while TCRdb's copy carries only in-frame clones and drops some. V, J and clone size were drawn from that table, and D and trimming were deduced from the DNA. The sample has roughly 73,000 clones, around three quarters seen once. CDR3 length: 17 residues. The sequenced material came from peripheral blood. The receptor comes from a human donor in a cohort sampled during active COVID-19. The chain employs TRBV21-1 and TRBJ2-5; the DNA was not compared with TRBD1, the D call given in the table. TRBV21-1 corresponds to a pseudogene. CDR3 loop: CASSKVRGGQGQETQYF. The CDR3 nucleotides read TGTGCCAGCAGCAAAGTAAGAGGGGGACAGGGTCAAGAGACCCAGTACTTC.